Following are 5 T cell receptor beta chains from one sample sequenced in a study of blood T cell repertoires in COVID-19. Repertoires were generated with immunoSEQ multiplex PCR, while TCRdb's copy carries only in-frame clones and drops some. This table holds some 400,000 clones, more than 75% found once. The source material was peripheral blood. All receptors come from a woman aged 30 to 39 with COVID-19, enrolled during active disease.

Comments on this clone: One end of the junction varies from germline; a read error may be responsible. The chain links TRBV7-7 to TRBJ2-2, with TRBD1 as a possible D gene (5 bases). This CDR3 region has 18 residues. Germline-derived CDR1 and CDR2 are SSHAT and FNYEAQ (reference sequence). In DNA, the CDR3 is TGTGCTAGCAGCTTATTCGGGCCGGACACTCCGTTCACCGGGGAGCTGTTTTTT. Translated, it gives CASSLFGPDTPFTGELFF.

The rearrangement uses TRBV7-3 and TRBJ2-1; 9 bases are shared with TRBD1. In germline, CDR1 is SGHTA, CDR2 FQGTGA. This CDR3 comprises 16 residues. Trimming at V came to 5 bases and at J to 6 bases, leaving 11 bases not matched to a gene. CDR3: CASSPDYRGRSNEQFF. In DNA form, the CDR3 reads TGTGCCAGCAGCCCCGACTACAGGGGGCGTAGCAATGAGCAGTTCTTC. The whole variable domain, remainder taken from reference TRBV7-3 and TRBJ2-1, is GAGVSQTPSNKVTEKGKYVELRCDPISGHTALYWYRQSLGQGPEFLIYFQGTGAADDSGLPNDRFFAVRPEGSVSTLKIQRTERGDSAVYLCASSPDYRGRSNEQFFGPGTRLTVL.

The chain carries TRBV6-1 and TRBJ2-7, with D perhaps TRBD2 (6 bases). The V end lost 1 base, the J end lost 3 bases, and 13 bases lay between the germline ends. The germline gives CDR1 MNHNS, CDR2 SASEGT. There are 15 residues in the CDR3. CDR3: CASSEEVGSRYEQYF. The CDR3 DNA reads TGTGCCAGCAGTGAAGAGGTCGGGAGTCGCTACGAGCAGTACTTC.

The chain combines TRBV24-1 with TRBJ2-1, with D possibly matching TRBD2 (6 bases). The CDR3 covers 13 residues. The germline CDR1 and CDR2 sequences are KGHDR and SFDVKD. V was clipped by 7 bases and J by 5 bases, with 11 bases between them. The CDR3 DNA sequence: TGTGCCACCAGGGCTAGCGCGGACAATGAGCAGTTCTTC. It specifies CATRASADNEQFF.

This chain connects TRBV4-1 to TRBJ2-1; 8 bases map to TRBD1. Germline lookup yields CDR1 MGHRA and CDR2 YSYEKL. V lost 4 bases, J lost 0 bases, and 2 bases stayed unmatched. The length of the CDR3 is 15 residues. CDR3 sequence (DNA): TGCGCCAGCAGCCTGGGACAGGACTCCTACAATGAGCAGTTCTTC. It specifies CASSLGQDSYNEQFF.